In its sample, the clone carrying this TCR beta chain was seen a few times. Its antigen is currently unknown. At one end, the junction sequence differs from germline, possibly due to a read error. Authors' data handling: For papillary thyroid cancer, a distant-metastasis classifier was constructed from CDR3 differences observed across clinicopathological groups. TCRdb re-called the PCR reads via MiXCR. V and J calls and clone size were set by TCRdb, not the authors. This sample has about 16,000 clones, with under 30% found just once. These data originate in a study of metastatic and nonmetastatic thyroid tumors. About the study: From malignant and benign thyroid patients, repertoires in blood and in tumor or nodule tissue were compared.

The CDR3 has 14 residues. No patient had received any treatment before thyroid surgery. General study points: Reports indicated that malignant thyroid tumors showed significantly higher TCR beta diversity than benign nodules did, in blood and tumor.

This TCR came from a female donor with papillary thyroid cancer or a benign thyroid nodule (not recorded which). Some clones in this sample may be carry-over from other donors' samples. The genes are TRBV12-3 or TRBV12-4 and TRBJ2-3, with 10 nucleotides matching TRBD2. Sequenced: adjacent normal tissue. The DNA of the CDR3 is TGTGCCAGCAGTCTAGCGGGGGAAAGAGATACGCAGTATTTT. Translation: CASSLAGERDTQYF.